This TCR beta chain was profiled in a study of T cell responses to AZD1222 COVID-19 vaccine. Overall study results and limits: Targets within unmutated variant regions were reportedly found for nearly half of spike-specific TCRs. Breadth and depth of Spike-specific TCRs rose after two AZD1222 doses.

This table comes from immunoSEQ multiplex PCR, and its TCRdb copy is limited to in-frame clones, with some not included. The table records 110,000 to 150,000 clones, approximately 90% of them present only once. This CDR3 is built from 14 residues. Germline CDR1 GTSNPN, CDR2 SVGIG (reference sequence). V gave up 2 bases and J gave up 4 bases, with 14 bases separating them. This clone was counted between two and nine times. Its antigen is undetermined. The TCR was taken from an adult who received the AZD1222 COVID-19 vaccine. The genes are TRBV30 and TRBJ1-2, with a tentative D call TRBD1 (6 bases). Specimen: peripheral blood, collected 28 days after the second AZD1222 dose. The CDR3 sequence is CAWSHDRSFYGYTF. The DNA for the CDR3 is TGTGCCTGGAGTCACGACAGGAGCTTCTATGGCTACACCTTC.